What follows is one T cell receptor (beta chain) and its context. Its antigen is unidentified. The sample belongs to a study of CD8+CD57+ T cells in acquired aplastic anemia. Broader study findings: Fewer than 30 CD8+ CDR3 sequences were shared between patients and controls.

All sequencing subjects had displayed CD8+CD57+ cell expansion on flow cytometry. The cohort consisted entirely of patients having severe acquired aplastic anemia. CDR3 length: 18 residues. The V gene's germline CDR1 is DFQATT and CDR2 SNEGSKA (reference sequence). Losses at the gene ends were 0 bases for V and 4 bases for J; bases not matched to a gene: 8. TCR beta VDJ and CDR3 were profiled, and genomic DNA was the template. TCRdb reanalysed the reads using MiXCR and keeps one entry per CDR3 protein. Here the sample spans about 160,000 distinct CDR3 sequences, over 55% being singletons. The origin of this receptor is a human donor with aplastic anemia. This rearrangement joins TRBV20-1 to TRBJ2-5, with 16 nucleotides matching TRBD2. What was sequenced was sorted CD4+, CD8+, or CD8+CD57+ T cells (not recorded which) from PBMCs. This chain's CDR3 is CSARDLGLAGGRLETQYF. CDR3 nucleotides: TGCAGTGCTAGAGATCTGGGACTAGCGGGAGGGCGACTAGAGACCCAGTACTTC.